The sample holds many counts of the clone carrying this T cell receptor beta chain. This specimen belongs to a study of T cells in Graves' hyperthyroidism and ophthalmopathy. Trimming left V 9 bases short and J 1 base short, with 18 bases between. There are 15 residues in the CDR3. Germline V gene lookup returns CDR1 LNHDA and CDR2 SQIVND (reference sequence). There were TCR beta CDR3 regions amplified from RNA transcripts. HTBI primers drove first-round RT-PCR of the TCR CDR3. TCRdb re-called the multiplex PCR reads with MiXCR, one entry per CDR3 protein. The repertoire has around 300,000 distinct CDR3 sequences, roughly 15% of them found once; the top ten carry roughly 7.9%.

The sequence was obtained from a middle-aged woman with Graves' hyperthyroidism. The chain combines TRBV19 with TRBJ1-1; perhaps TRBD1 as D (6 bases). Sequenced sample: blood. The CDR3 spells CASNIPSGANTEAFF. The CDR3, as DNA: TGTGCCAGCAACATCCCTTCAGGGGCGAACACTGAAGCTTTCTTT.